These 21 T cell receptor beta chains originate from one sample sequenced in a study of shared clonotypes between healthy human individuals. This table comes from immunoSEQ multiplex PCR, and its TCRdb copy is limited to in-frame clones, with some not included. This sample has 1.6 million or so clones, with 98% to 99% found just once. The sequenced sample consisted of naive CD4+ T cells sorted from blood. Subset defined: CD45RA+ positively selected. The receptors were gathered from a man aged 30 to 45 in good health.

The CDR3 loop reads CASRRTGAYEQYF. CDR3 DNA: TGTGCCAGCAGACGTACAGGGGCCTACGAGCAGTACTTC. V usage is TRBV5-6 and J usage is TRBJ2-7; 7 nucleotides agree with TRBD1. Germline trimming cut 5 bases from V and 2 bases from J; bases unmatched to any gene: 4. Per the germline V gene, CDR1 is SGHDT and CDR2 is YYEEEE. This CDR3 region has 13 residues.

J is TRBJ2-7 and V is TRBV5-1; tentatively, D is TRBD1 (5 bases). Germline V lookup: CDR1 SGHRS, CDR2 YFSETQ. The CDR3 length is 16 residues. V was cut by 4 bases and J by 4 bases, with 21 bases left in between. The CDR3 DNA reads as TGCGCCAGCAGCCCAAGGAGCCAGGGTTTTAAGTACGAGCAGTACTTC. Its translation: CASSPRSQGFKYEQYF. Together with reference TRBV5-1 and TRBJ2-7, the CDR3 gives the full variable domain: KAGVTQTPRYLIKTRGQQVTLSCSPISGHRSVSWYQQTPGQGLQFLFEYFSETQRNKGNFPGRFSGRQFSNSRSEMNVSTLELGDSALYLCASSPRSQGFKYEQYFGPGTRLTVT.

The V call is TRBV6-5, the J call TRBJ2-7; D is ambiguous. V was shortened by 0 bases and J by 10 bases, with 16 bases between the two germline ends. Germline assignment: CDR1 MNHEY and CDR2 SVGAGI. The length of the CDR3 is 14 residues. The CDR3 spells CASSYSFGEKGQYF. The CDR3 DNA reads as TGTGCCAGCAGTTACTCTTTCGGTGAAAAGGGACAGTACTTC.

CDR3 residues: CASSGMREAGTGELFF. Here the CDR3 DNA reads TGTGCCAGCAGTGGTATGCGGGAAGCTGGCACCGGGGAGCTGTTTTTT. V usage is TRBV28 and J usage is TRBJ2-2; D possibly corresponds to TRBD2 (6 bases). The CDR3 is 16 residues long. Germline loops: CDR1 MDHEN, CDR2 SYDVKM. Trimming left V 5 bases short and J 4 bases short, with 17 bases between. Full variable domain (missing parts from reference TRBV28 and TRBJ2-2): DVKVTQSSRYLVKRTGEKVFLECVQDMDHENMFWYRQDPGLGLRLIYFSYDVKMKEKGDIPEGYSVSREKKERFSLILESASTNQTSMYLCASSGMREAGTGELFFGEGSRLTVL.

This chain joins TRBV25-1 and TRBJ1-2; D gene unclear. The length of the CDR3 is 12 residues. Trimming took 4 bases from V and 4 from J, leaving 7 bases between them. Germline V gene lookup returns CDR1 MGHDK and CDR2 SYGVNS. The CDR3 loop reads CASSATVYGYTF. DNA of the CDR3: TGTGCCAGCAGTGCAACAGTCTATGGCTACACCTTC.

On this clone itself: This same CDR3 is encoded by further DNA sequences in the sample. This chain uses TRBV28 with TRBJ2-6; 7 bases are a match to TRBD1. Germline loops: CDR1 MDHEN, CDR2 SYDVKM. V lost 5 bases and J lost 1; bases outside the gene matches: 2. The CDR3 sequence is 15 residues long. CDR3 nucleotides: TGTGCCAGCAGTCTACAGGGGTCTGGGGCCAACGTCCTGACTTTC. Protein sequence: CASSLQGSGANVLTF. Based on the CDR3 plus reference TRBV28 and TRBJ2-6, the full variable domain is DVKVTQSSRYLVKRTGEKVFLECVQDMDHENMFWYRQDPGLGLRLIYFSYDVKMKEKGDIPEGYSVSREKKERFSLILESASTNQTSMYLCASSLQGSGANVLTFGAGSRLTVL.

The chain links TRBV28 to TRBJ2-7; 9 bases line up with TRBD2. Germline V gene data show CDR1 as MDHEN and CDR2 as SYDVKM. J gave up 0 bases and V 3 bases, and 3 bases lay outside the gene matches. CDR3 length: 15 residues. This CDR3 reads CASSFGLASSYEQYF. In DNA, the CDR3 is TGTGCCAGCAGTTTCGGACTAGCGAGCTCCTACGAGCAGTACTTC.

This chain joins TRBV5-1 and TRBJ1-5, with D uncertain. V was trimmed by 4 bases and J by 5 bases, leaving 16 bases between them. CDR3 length: 15 residues. Germline V gene lookup returns CDR1 SGHRS and CDR2 YFSETQ. The CDR3 region is CASSPTGFSDQPQHF. CDR3 DNA sequence: TGCGCCAGCAGCCCGACGGGATTTAGTGATCAGCCCCAGCATTTT.

The V and J genes are TRBV5-4 and TRBJ1-2; 7 bases are shared with TRBD1. Germline V lookup: CDR1 SGHNT, CDR2 YYREEE (reference sequence). Trimming cost V 4 bases and J 1 base; bases outside gene matches: 4. The CDR3 extends over 14 amino acids. CDR3 residues: CASSTGTDNYGYTF. The CDR3 coding sequence is TGTGCCAGCAGCACCGGGACAGATAACTATGGCTACACCTTC.

The chain links TRBV15 to TRBJ1-1, with D uncertain. CDR3 length equals 14 residues. The V end was cut by 4 bases, the J end by 4 bases, with 13 bases between. Germline CDR1 is LNHNV and CDR2 is YYDKDF (reference sequence). CDR3 protein: CATSKPLGSTEAFF. CDR3 nucleotide sequence: TGTGCCACCAGCAAGCCTCTAGGGAGCACTGAAGCTTTCTTT.

CDR3 region: CASSAGANTEAFF. The DNA for the CDR3 is TGTGCCAGCAGCGCAGGGGCCAACACTGAAGCTTTCTTT. The rearrangement uses TRBV11-2 and TRBJ1-1; D might be TRBD1 (6 bases). Trimming left V 5 bases short and J 2 bases short, with 9 bases between. Germline V gives CDR1 SGHAT, CDR2 FQNNGV. CDR3 size: 13 residues.

The CDR3 coding sequence is TGCGCCAGCAGCTTTAATATAGTGGGCGGTAATGAGCAGTTCTTC. Its protein product is CASSFNIVGGNEQFF. This rearrangement joins TRBV5-1 to TRBJ2-1, with no clear D. Germline lookup yields CDR1 SGHRS and CDR2 YFSETQ. Deletions cut 2 bases from V and 7 bases from J, with 16 bases between. The CDR3 runs to 15 residues.

V is TRBV7-9 and J is TRBJ1-4; no firm D call. V lost 5 bases and J lost 7, with 8 bases in between. Germline CDR1 is SEHNR and CDR2 is FQNEAQ (reference sequence). This CDR3 region has 12 residues. DNA of the CDR3: TGTGCCAGCAGCCGAGAGATTGAAAAACTGTTTTTT. This codes for CASSREIEKLFF.

The chain has TRBV15 and TRBJ1-1; TRBD1 might be the D (6 bases). CDR1 is LNHNV and CDR2 is YYDKDF in the germline V gene (reference sequence). Trimming cost V 3 bases and J 3 bases, with 14 bases left between them. There are 15 residues in the CDR3. The DNA of the CDR3 is TGTGCCACCAGCAGCCGCTGGGGGGCGGACACTGAAGCTTTCTTT. This gives the protein CATSSRWGADTEAFF.

A note on this clone: The sample has other DNA sequences that encode this CDR3 too. The chain employs TRBV5-1 and TRBJ2-2; possible D gene TRBD2, 6 bases. There are 16 residues in the CDR3. Germline V gives CDR1 SGHRS, CDR2 YFSETQ. V lost 0 bases and J 1 base, leaving 10 bases between the germline ends. CDR3 region: CASSLGLALNTGELFF. The CDR3 DNA follows: TGCGCCAGCAGCTTGGGGCTAGCGCTGAACACCGGGGAGCTGTTTTTT.

The chain recombines TRBV4-2 with TRBJ2-3; 7 positions agree with TRBD2. CDR1 is LGHNA and CDR2 is YNFKEQ in the germline V gene. The CDR3 length is 18 residues. Trimming cost V 1 base and J 0 bases; bases outside gene matches: 10. CDR3: CASSQGGGGSSSTDTQYF. CDR3 DNA sequence: TGTGCCAGCAGCCAAGGTGGAGGCGGGAGTAGTAGCACAGATACGCAGTATTTT.

The chain carries TRBV30 and TRBJ2-1; D might be TRBD1 (6 bases). This CDR3 region has 15 residues. The germline V gene encodes CDR1 GTSNPN and CDR2 SVGIG (reference sequence). The V gene lost 4 bases and the J gene lost 0 bases, with 13 bases spanning the gap. CDR3 region: CAWMTGRTSYNEQFF. The CDR3 region has the DNA TGTGCCTGGATGACAGGCCGAACCTCCTACAATGAGCAGTTCTTC.

The chain recombines TRBV28 with TRBJ2-7; 10 nucleotides agree with TRBD1. Trimming at V came to 6 bases and at J to 5 bases, leaving 10 bases not matched to a gene. This CDR3 is 15 amino acids long. Germline CDR1 is MDHEN and CDR2 is SYDVKM. The CDR3 coding sequence is TGTGCCAGCAGATCCCCGGGACAGGGGTTCCACGAGCAGTACTTC. Translating it yields CASRSPGQGFHEQYF.

The chain couples TRBV19 to TRBJ2-7, with TRBD2 matching 9 bases. Germline trimming cut 6 bases from V and 6 bases from J; bases unmatched to any gene: 9. Germline CDR1 LNHDA, CDR2 SQIVND (reference sequence). The CDR3 totals 14 residues. CDR3 sequence reads: CASSQPFSGSEQYF. DNA of the CDR3: TGTGCCAGTAGCCAACCCTTTAGCGGGAGCGAGCAGTACTTC.

The chain couples TRBV29-1 to TRBJ2-2; TRBD2 agrees at 15 bases. The V and J ends lost 7 bases and 6 bases, in that order; junction bases with no gene match: 3. From germline, CDR1 is SQVTM and CDR2 ANQGSEA. The CDR3 spans 14 residues. This chain's CDR3 is CSAWTSGRAGELFF. The CDR3 DNA reads as TGCAGCGCGTGGACTAGCGGGAGGGCCGGGGAGCTGTTTTTT.

This clone was observed a single time. V usage is TRBV9 and J usage is TRBJ1-3, with D unresolved. Germline CDR1 is SGDLS and CDR2 is YYNGEE. V was clipped by 0 bases and J by 0 bases, with 13 bases between them. There are 17 residues in the CDR3. CDR3 sequence reads: CASSVATTGNSGNTIYF. CDR3 bases: TGTGCCAGCAGCGTAGCTACAACCGGGAACTCTGGAAACACCATATATTTT.